This T cell receptor (beta chain) was recovered during a study of beta chain features in type 1 diabetes. Overall study: Examination spanned about 110 million sorted cells from all samples.

Worth noting for this clone: Antigen: not known.

Findings of the study overall: Researchers caution that PCR might favor shorter templates, equally among patients and controls.

Every isolated RNA sample was fully reverse transcribed, so sequencing captured expressed TCRB transcripts. This table comes from immunoSEQ multiplex PCR, and its TCRdb copy is limited to in-frame clones, with some not included. The sample holds a few hundred thousand clones; roughly 11% are singletons and the top ten take about 0.015%. Sequencing was performed on naive CD4+ T cells from blood. This TCR came from a young woman in good health.

The CDR3 nucleotides read TGTGCCAGCAGCGTAGATCACAGGGGGGAGACCCAGTACTTC. Translated: CASSVDHRGETQYF. The chain combines TRBV9 with TRBJ2-5; TRBD1 agrees at 8 bases. Germline V gene sequence: CDR1 SGDLS, CDR2 YYNGEE. J gave up 5 bases and V 0 bases, and 3 bases lay outside the gene matches. This CDR3 contains 14 residues.